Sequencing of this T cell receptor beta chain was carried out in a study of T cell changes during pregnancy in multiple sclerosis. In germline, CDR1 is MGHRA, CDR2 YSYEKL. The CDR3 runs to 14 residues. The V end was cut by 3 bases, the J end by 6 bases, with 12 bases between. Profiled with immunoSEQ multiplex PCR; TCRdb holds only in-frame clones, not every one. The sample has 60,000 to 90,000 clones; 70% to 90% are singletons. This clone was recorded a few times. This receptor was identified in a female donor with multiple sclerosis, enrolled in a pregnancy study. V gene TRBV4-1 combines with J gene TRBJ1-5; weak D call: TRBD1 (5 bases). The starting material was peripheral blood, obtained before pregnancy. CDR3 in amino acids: CASSHQGMGQPQHF. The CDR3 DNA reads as TGCGCCAGCAGCCATCAGGGTATGGGTCAGCCCCAGCATTTT.